One and the same sample provided the 11 T cell receptor beta chains below, sequenced in a study of blood T cell repertoires in COVID-19. Produced via immunoSEQ multiplex PCR; TCRdb's table is partial and in-frame only. Among about 130,000 clones listed, about 86% were seen once. Sequenced sample: peripheral blood. The origin of the receptors is a woman aged 45-65 years with acute or convalescent COVID-19.

The chain uses TRBV5-1 and TRBJ1-6; possible D gene TRBD1, 6 bases. The germline V and J ends were trimmed by 4 bases and 5 bases, with 16 bases remaining between them. Germline V gene sequence: CDR1 SGHRS, CDR2 YFSETQ. The CDR3 loop spans 16 amino acids. In DNA, the CDR3 is TGCGCCAGCAGCCAAACAGGGACGAAAGATAATTCACCCCTCCACTTT. It is translated as CASSQTGTKDNSPLHF.

J is TRBJ1-3 and V is TRBV5-5, with D unclear. Trimming removed 0 bases from V and 2 bases from J, with 6 bases in between. The CDR3 totals 14 residues. CDR1 is SGHKS and CDR2 is YYEKEE in the germline V gene (reference sequence). Here the CDR3 DNA reads TGTGCCAGCAGCTTGGCTTACACTGGAAACACCATATATTTT. Its protein is CASSLAYTGNTIYF. Combining the CDR3 with reference TRBV5-5 and TRBJ1-3 gives the whole variable domain DAGVTQSPTHLIKTRGQQVTLRCSPISGHKSVSWYQQVLGQGPQFIFQYYEKEERGRGNFPDRFSARQFPNYSSELNVNALLLGDSALYLCASSLAYTGNTIYFGEGSWLTVV.

The chain employs TRBV29-1 and TRBJ1-4; 8 nucleotides line up with TRBD1. V dropped 7 bases and J dropped 6; count of bases not matched to a gene: 10. CDR1 and CDR2 from the germline V gene are SQVTM and ANQGSEA. CDR3 length: 14 amino acids. This chain's CDR3 is CSGFQGQEYEKLFF. The DNA of the CDR3 is TGCAGCGGCTTCCAGGGACAGGAGTATGAAAAACTGTTTTTT.

This clone was counted between two and nine times. This chain uses TRBV18 with TRBJ2-3; 13 bases agree with TRBD2. This CDR3 is 20 amino acids long. V was pared by 0 bases and J by 2 bases, with 11 bases of the junction left unmatched. Germline V gives CDR1 KGHSH, CDR2 LQKENI. CDR3 amino acids: CASSPPGRLAGGGDTDTQYF. The CDR3, as DNA: TGTGCCAGCTCACCACCCGGTCGACTAGCGGGGGGCGGGGACACAGATACGCAGTATTTT. Filled out from reference TRBV18 and TRBJ2-3, the complete variable domain reads NAGVMQNPRHLVRRRGQEARLRCSPMKGHSHVYWYRQLPEEGLKFMVYLQKENIIDESGMPKERFSAEFPKEGPSILRIQQVVRGDSAAYFCASSPPGRLAGGGDTDTQYFGPGTRLTVL.

The rearrangement links TRBV6-5 to TRBJ1-2; possibly TRBD1 for D (5 bases). The CDR3 has 12 residues. Germline assignment: CDR1 MNHEY and CDR2 SVGAGI. The ends were cut back, 8 bases at V and 4 bases at J, with 11 bases in the middle. The CDR3 protein is CASVGQGYGYTF. The CDR3 region has the DNA TGTGCCAGCGTGGGCCAGGGCTATGGCTACACCTTC.

The chain carries TRBV9 and TRBJ2-5, with 10 bases matching TRBD2. CDR3 length: 15 amino acids. CDR1 SGDLS and CDR2 YYNGEE come from the germline V gene. The junction had 7 bases not matched to a gene; V was cut back by 4 bases and J by 4 bases. The CDR3 reads CASSPTAGGLETQYF. CDR3 nucleotides: TGTGCCAGCAGCCCCACAGCGGGGGGGTTAGAGACCCAGTACTTC.

The chain carries TRBV5-1 and TRBJ2-3, with 8 bases aligning to TRBD1. After removal of 2 bases from V and 1 base from J, the junction contained 3 bases not matched to a gene. Germline V CDR1 and CDR2: SGHRS, YFSETQ. This CDR3 spans 15 amino acids. The CDR3 DNA is TGCGCCAGCAGCTTACAGGACAGGGGCACAGATACGCAGTATTTT. Its protein is CASSLQDRGTDTQYF.

This chain connects TRBV9 to TRBJ2-1; D is unclear. The V end was cut by 3 bases, the J end by 4 bases, with 8 bases between. Looked up from germline, CDR1 is SGDLS and CDR2 is YYNGEE. The CDR3 consists of 13 residues. For the CDR3, the DNA is TGTGCCAGCAGCGAGACTGGTTACAATGAGCAGTTCTTC. This gives the protein CASSETGYNEQFF.

V and J are TRBV3-1 (or the pseudogene TRBV3-2) and TRBJ1-2; D might be TRBD1 (5 bases). This CDR3 region has 13 residues. Trimming cost V 6 bases and J 8 bases, with 16 bases left between them. CDR1 LGHDT and CDR2 YNNKEL come from the germline V gene (reference sequence). CDR3 sequence (DNA): TGTGCCAGCAGTCCCCGACAGACGGGCGGCTACACCTTC. Its translation: CASSPRQTGGYTF.

This chain connects TRBV13 to TRBJ1-1; D unclear. Trimming removed 0 bases from V and 0 bases from J, with 11 bases in between. This CDR3 contains 16 residues. CDR1 and CDR2 from the germline V gene are PRHDT and FYEKMQ (reference sequence). The CDR3 bases are TGTGCCAGCAGCTTAGGCCTTGCGGGAATGAACACTGAAGCTTTCTTT. It codes for CASSLGLAGMNTEAFF. The whole variable domain, remainder taken from reference TRBV13 and TRBJ1-1, is AAGVIQSPRHLIKEKRETATLKCYPIPRHDTVYWYQQGPGQDPQFLISFYEKMQSDKGSIPDRFSAQQFSDYHSELNMSSLELGDSALYFCASSLGLAGMNTEAFFGQGTRLTVV.

The V and J genes are TRBV5-4 and TRBJ2-7; 8 positions match TRBD2. Per the germline V gene, CDR1 is SGHNT and CDR2 is YYREEE (reference sequence). The CDR3 has 14 residues. The V segment lost 2 bases and the J segment 3 bases; nucleotides outside the gene matches: 4. DNA for the CDR3: TGTGCCAGCAGCTTACGGGGGGGCCGCTACGAGCAGTACTTC. Encoded protein: CASSLRGGRYEQYF.